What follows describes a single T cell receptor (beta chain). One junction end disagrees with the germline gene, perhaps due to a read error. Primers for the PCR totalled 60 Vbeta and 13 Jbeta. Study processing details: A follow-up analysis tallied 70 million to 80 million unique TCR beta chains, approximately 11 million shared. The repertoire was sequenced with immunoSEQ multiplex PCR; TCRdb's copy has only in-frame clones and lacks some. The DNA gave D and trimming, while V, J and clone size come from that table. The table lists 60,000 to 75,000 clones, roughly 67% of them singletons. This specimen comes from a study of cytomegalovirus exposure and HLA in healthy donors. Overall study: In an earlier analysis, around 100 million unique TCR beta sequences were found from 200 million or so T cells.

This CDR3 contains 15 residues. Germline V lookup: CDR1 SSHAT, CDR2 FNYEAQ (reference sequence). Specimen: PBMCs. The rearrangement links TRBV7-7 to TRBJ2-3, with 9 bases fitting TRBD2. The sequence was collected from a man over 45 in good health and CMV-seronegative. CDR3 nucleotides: TGTGCTAGCAGCTTTGCTAGCGGGGTGACAGATACGCAGTATTTT. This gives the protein CASSFASGVTDTQYF.